This T cell receptor beta chain was obtained from a study of response to subunit inactivated influenza vaccine (dated by TCRdb to 2016 to 2019). Notes on the research overall: To follow how T cells responded to a trivalent subunit inactivated influenza vaccine, the researchers relied on deep quantitative profiling of the T cell receptor repertoire.

Library preparation used RT-PCR. The sequencer was an Illumina HiSeq 2500. TCRdb itself trimmed the public reads at Q25 with fastp, ran MiXCR and retained productive beta chains. Duplicate CDR3 protein sequences are folded into a single record with the most common DNA and genes. The sample table shows about 190,000 distinct CDR3 sequences, and around 15% are seen once. Clones ranked in the top ten supply about 25% of the sample. CDR1 and CDR2, per the germline V gene (reference sequence), are GTSNPN and SVGIG. V was cut back by 2 bases and J by 6 bases, leaving a gap of 4 bases between them. The CDR3 holds 11 amino acids from the cysteine to the phenylalanine. Kept here is only the CDR3 DNA, which spans 33 bases and is read in frame from base 1. General study outcomes and caveats: It was suggested by the authors that each seasonal influenza vaccination may recruit only a limited number of new T cells.

In this sample, this clonotype turned up a few times. Its antigen is unknown. Base qualities were left out, and no much larger clone turns up one base away. The rearranged segments are TRBV30 and TRBJ2-2, with no reliable assignment of the D segment. The material sequenced was CD8+ T cells sorted from PBMCs, taken around 5 days after vaccination. This receptor was obtained from a man aged 45-65 years who received an inactivated influenza vaccine. Donor details come from another sample of the same person, matched by shared clones. The sequence in DNA is TGTGCCTGGAGTACGGCCGGGGAGCTGTTTTTT. It is translated as CAWSTAGELFF.